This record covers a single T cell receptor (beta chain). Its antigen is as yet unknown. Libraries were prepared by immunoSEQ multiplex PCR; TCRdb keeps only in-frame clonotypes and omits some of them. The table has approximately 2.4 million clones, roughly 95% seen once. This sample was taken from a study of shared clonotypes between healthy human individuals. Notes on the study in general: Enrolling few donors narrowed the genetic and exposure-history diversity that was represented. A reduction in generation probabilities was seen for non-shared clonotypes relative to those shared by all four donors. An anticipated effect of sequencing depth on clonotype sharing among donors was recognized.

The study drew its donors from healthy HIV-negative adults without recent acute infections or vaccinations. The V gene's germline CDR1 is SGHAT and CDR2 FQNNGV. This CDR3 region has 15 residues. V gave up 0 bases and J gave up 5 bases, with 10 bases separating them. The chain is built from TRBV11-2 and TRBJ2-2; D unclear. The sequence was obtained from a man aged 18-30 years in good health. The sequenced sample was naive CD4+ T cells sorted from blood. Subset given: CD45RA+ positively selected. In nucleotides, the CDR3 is TGTGCCAGCAGCTTAGATCGCCTGGTGACCGGGGAGCTGTTTTTT. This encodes CASSLDRLVTGELFF.